This entry lists 5 T cell receptor beta chains sequenced from one sample in a study of cytomegalovirus exposure and HLA in healthy donors. PCR was performed using 60 Vbeta and 13 Jbeta primers. Generated by immunoSEQ multiplex PCR, the TCRdb table keeps only in-frame clones and is missing some. The table shows 300,000 or so clones, with approximately 84% occurring only once. Sequences were obtained from PBMCs. Receptors were obtained from a woman aged 40-49 years in good health and CMV-seropositive.

This clone was detected only once. J is TRBJ1-6 and V is TRBV6-1, with TRBD1 matching 9 bases. With V trimmed by 7 bases and J by 7 bases, 5 bases remained unmatched. The CDR3 extends over 14 amino acids. CDR1 is MNHNS and CDR2 is SASEGT in the germline V gene. Here the CDR3 reads CASIKDRGNSPLHF. CDR3 bases: TGTGCCAGCATAAAGGACAGGGGAAATTCACCCCTCCACTTT.

Only a few counts were recorded for this clone. The CDR3 sequence is CASSTRTSSSYNEQFF. CDR3 DNA sequence: TGTGCCAGTAGTACCCGGACTAGTAGCTCCTACAATGAGCAGTTCTTC. The chain is built from TRBV19 and TRBJ2-1; the match to TRBD2 covers 7 bases. CDR3 length equals 16 residues. Looked up from germline, CDR1 is LNHDA and CDR2 is SQIVND (reference sequence). V trimming: 4 bases; J trimming: 0 bases; junction bases outside the gene matches: 6. Full variable domain (rest looked up from reference TRBV19 and TRBJ2-1): DGGITQSPKYLFRKEGQNVTLSCEQNLNHDAMYWYRQDPGQGLRLIYYSQIVNDFQKGDIAEGYSVSREKKESFPLTVTSAQKNPTAFYLCASSTRTSSSYNEQFFGPGTRLTVL.

The CDR3 coding sequence is TGTGCCAGCAGCGATCCGGGAATTCAGCCCCAGCATTTT. Translated, it gives CASSDPGIQPQHF. This chain links TRBV27 with TRBJ1-5; D unclear. The CDR3 has 13 amino acids. Trimming left V 6 bases short and J 6 bases short, with 12 bases between. Germline V gives CDR1 MNHEY, CDR2 SMNVEV (reference sequence).

This clone occurred once. V usage is TRBV30 and J usage is TRBJ1-1, with 7 bases identical to TRBD1. CDR1 and CDR2 from the germline V gene are GTSNPN and SVGIG (reference sequence). Trimming took 5 bases from V and 2 from J; bases not matched to a gene: 8. The CDR3 sequence is 14 residues long. CDR3 sequence (DNA): TGTGCCTGGGGACCAGGGGGAAGAAACACTGAAGCTTTCTTT. This sequence encodes CAWGPGGRNTEAFF.

The V gene is TRBV15, the J gene TRBJ2-1; D might be TRBD1 (6 bases). Germline-derived CDR1 and CDR2 are LNHNV and YYDKDF (reference sequence). The CDR3 totals 16 residues. The V and J ends lost 4 bases and 4 bases respectively, with 17 bases between them. The CDR3 region is CATSNGRQEPYNEQFF. In nucleotides, the CDR3 is TGTGCCACCAGCAACGGCCGACAGGAGCCATACAATGAGCAGTTCTTC.